The 24 T cell receptor beta chains listed next were all sequenced from one sample in a study of cytomegalovirus exposure and HLA in healthy donors. Sequenced by immunoSEQ multiplex PCR; TCRdb stores in-frame clones only, minus some. The sample consists of hundreds of thousands of clones, approximately 90% of them appearing once. The sample comprised PBMCs. The receptors originated from a woman younger than 30 in good health and CMV-seronegative.

The gene calls are TRBV28 and TRBJ2-7, with a possible D match to TRBD1 (6 bases). CDR3 length: 15 residues. Germline CDR1 reads MDHEN; CDR2 reads SYDVKM. Trimming removed 2 bases at V and 2 bases at J, with 13 bases between. CDR3 sequence: CASSLARGPPYEQYF. Written as DNA, the CDR3 is TGTGCCAGCAGTTTAGCCAGGGGCCCCCCCTACGAGCAGTACTTC.

This rearrangement joins TRBV28 to TRBJ2-7; weak D call: TRBD2 (5 bases). The V end lost 7 bases, the J end lost 0 bases, and 13 bases lay between the germline ends. Looked up from germline, CDR1 is MDHEN and CDR2 is SYDVKM. The CDR3 spans 14 residues. This CDR3 is CASKEARGSYEQYF. The CDR3 DNA reads TGTGCCAGCAAAGAGGCTCGGGGCTCCTACGAGCAGTACTTC. Combining the CDR3 with reference TRBV28 and TRBJ2-7 gives the whole variable domain DVKVTQSSRYLVKRTGEKVFLECVQDMDHENMFWYRQDPGLGLRLIYFSYDVKMKEKGDIPEGYSVSREKKERFSLILESASTNQTSMYLCASKEARGSYEQYFGPGTRLTVT.

V gene TRBV10-3 combines with J gene TRBJ2-7, with D uncertain. The CDR3 covers 11 residues. Germline-derived CDR1 and CDR2 are ENHRY and SYGVKD. Trimming left V 2 bases short and J 10 bases short, with 9 bases between. In DNA, the CDR3 is TGTGCCATCAGTGAGGGCCGTAACCAGTACTTC. Protein sequence: CAISEGRNQYF.

Only one count was recorded for this clone. CDR3 DNA sequence: TGTGCCAGCAGTTACTCGGGGGGATCTGAAGCTTTCTTT. Protein: CASSYSGGSEAFF. The genes are TRBV6-5 and TRBJ1-1, with D maybe TRBD1 (5 bases). V was trimmed by 0 bases and J by 6 bases, leaving 8 bases between them. CDR1 MNHEY and CDR2 SVGAGI come from the germline V gene. The CDR3 has 13 residues.

The chain joins TRBV6-5 to TRBJ2-1; TRBD2 matches at 10 bases. The V gene end was trimmed by 2 bases and the J gene end by 7 bases; junction bases not matched to a gene: 8. This CDR3 has 16 amino acids. Germline V gene sequence: CDR1 MNHEY, CDR2 SVGAGI. For the CDR3, the DNA is TGTGCCAGCAGTTACACCCCGCTAGCGGGAGCGAATGAGCAGTTCTTC. Amino acid sequence: CASSYTPLAGANEQFF.

The gene calls are TRBV4-2 and TRBJ1-5, with D possibly matching TRBD1 (5 bases). Germline lookup yields CDR1 LGHNA and CDR2 YNFKEQ. CDR3 length equals 14 residues. Trimming left V 4 bases short and J 2 bases short, with 9 bases between. The CDR3 DNA reads TGTGCCAGCAGCCGGAGGGGTGGCAATCAGCCCCAGCATTTT. Encoded protein: CASSRRGGNQPQHF.

This rearrangement joins TRBV27 to TRBJ2-7, with D perhaps matching TRBD2 (5 bases). This CDR3 is built from 15 residues. Trimming left V 4 bases short and J 5 bases short, with 18 bases between. Germline V gives CDR1 MNHEY, CDR2 SMNVEV (reference sequence). The CDR3 region is CASSSGRGRLNEQYF. The CDR3 DNA reads TGTGCCAGCAGTTCTGGGCGAGGGCGACTTAACGAGCAGTACTTC.

V is TRBV30 and J is TRBJ1-2; 7 positions match TRBD1. V gave up 4 bases and J gave up 4 bases; unmatched junction bases: 9. CDR1 and CDR2 (germline): GTSNPN, SVGIG (reference sequence). The CDR3 is 14 amino acids. DNA for the CDR3: TGTGCCTGGACCCTGAAGGGACAGACCTATGGCTACACCTTC. Amino acid sequence: CAWTLKGQTYGYTF.

CDR3 DNA: TGTGCCAGCAGGACGGGGCGTATGGGGGGGGCCTACGAGCAGTACTTC. Its protein is CASRTGRMGGAYEQYF. The rearrangement joins TRBV2 to TRBJ2-7; 7 bases are a match to TRBD2. CDR3 length: 16 amino acids. The germline CDR1 and CDR2 sequences are SNHLY and FYNNEI. Unmatched junction bases numbered 13, after V lost 6 bases and J lost 2 bases.

CDR3: CAWAIVGTGGIYEQYF. The CDR3 coding sequence is TGTGCCTGGGCTATTGTCGGGACAGGGGGTATCTACGAGCAGTACTTC. This chain uses TRBV30 with TRBJ2-7, with 11 bases fitting TRBD1. The CDR3 has 16 amino acids. CDR1 and CDR2 (germline): GTSNPN, SVGIG (reference sequence). The ends lost 5 bases at V and 3 bases at J; junction bases unmatched: 12.

This clone was seen only a few times. The chain recombines TRBV5-6 with TRBJ1-5; D gene unclear. The CDR3 totals 13 residues. V lost 1 base and J 11 bases, leaving 13 bases between the germline ends. Germline lookup yields CDR1 SGHDT and CDR2 YYEEEE. CDR3 sequence (DNA): TGTGCCAGCAGCTTGTATGAGGGCTCGGCCCAGCATTTT. This translates into CASSLYEGSAQHF.

The chain combines TRBV9 with TRBJ1-3; D gene uncertain. Trimming stripped 0 bases from V and 2 bases from J, with 15 bases between. Per germline, CDR1 SGDLS and CDR2 YYNGEE. The CDR3 consists of 17 residues. DNA for the CDR3: TGTGCCAGCAGCGTAGCGGTACAACCAAGCGCTGGAAACACCATATATTTT. This translates into CASSVAVQPSAGNTIYF.

The chain is built from TRBV30 and TRBJ1-1; D is undetermined. The length of the CDR3 is 14 residues. Per germline, CDR1 GTSNPN and CDR2 SVGIG (reference sequence). V gave up 2 bases and J gave up 6 bases, with 16 bases separating them. The CDR3 DNA is TGTGCCTGGAGTAAGGGTTTGGGGAGGGCTGAAGCTTTCTTT. Residues: CAWSKGLGRAEAFF.

Here the CDR3 reads CASSLGTGAEQYF. The CDR3, as DNA: TGTGCCAGCAGCTTAGGGACAGGGGCCGAGCAGTACTTC. This chain connects TRBV7-9 to TRBJ2-7; the match to TRBD1 covers 9 bases. V dropped 1 base and J dropped 6; count of bases not matched to a gene: 1. The CDR3 loop spans 13 amino acids. The germline CDR1 and CDR2 sequences are SEHNR and FQNEAQ (reference sequence).

The CDR3 is CASSFLAGGKFADTQYF. The CDR3 region has the DNA TGCGCCAGCAGCTTTCTAGCGGGGGGGAAATTCGCAGATACGCAGTATTTT. The chain recombines TRBV5-1 with TRBJ2-3; 12 bases fit TRBD2. The CDR3 has 17 amino acids. V dropped 2 bases and J dropped 4; count of bases not matched to a gene: 8. Germline V CDR1 and CDR2: SGHRS, YFSETQ.

A note on this clone: One end of the junction varies from germline; a read error may be responsible. V is TRBV20-1 and J is TRBJ2-5; 9 positions match TRBD2. The length of the CDR3 is 9 residues. CDR1 DFQATT and CDR2 SNEGSKA come from the germline V gene (reference sequence). CDR3: CSGLAGMNF. CDR3 bases: TGCAGTGGGCTAGCGGGGATGAACTTC.

The V call is TRBV7-9, the J call TRBJ1-3, with D uncertain. The CDR3 length is 14 residues. From germline, CDR1 is SEHNR and CDR2 FQNEAQ (reference sequence). V was cut by 4 bases and J by 3 bases, with 10 bases left in between. The CDR3 DNA is TGTGCCAGCAGCTCTGACAAACTTGGAAACACCATATATTTT. Translation gives CASSSDKLGNTIYF.

The gene calls are TRBV7-9 and TRBJ1-1; 9 nucleotides line up with TRBD1. CDR1 is SEHNR and CDR2 is FQNEAQ in the germline V gene (reference sequence). V trimming: 5 bases; J trimming: 7 bases; junction bases outside the gene matches: 8. The CDR3 is 14 residues long. Here the CDR3 DNA reads TGTGCCAGCAGCCCCACAGGGGGCGCGGGTGAAGCTTTCTTT. Protein sequence: CASSPTGGAGEAFF.

V and J are TRBV9 and TRBJ1-1; 8 nucleotides agree with TRBD1. Trimming cost V 5 bases and J 3 bases; bases outside gene matches: 6. This CDR3 contains 14 residues. The germline V gene has CDR1 SGDLS and CDR2 YYNGEE. The CDR3 DNA sequence: TGTGCCAGCAGACGAGGACAGGGCGACACTGAAGCTTTCTTT. Translation: CASRRGQGDTEAFF.

The chain is built from TRBV10-1 and TRBJ1-1, with D perhaps matching TRBD1 (5 bases). The CDR3 contains 17 residues. With 0 bases removed from V and 0 bases from J, the gap between germline ends came to 14 bases. Germline lookup yields CDR1 WNHNN and CDR2 SYGVQD (reference sequence). CDR3 region: CASSESPRGGLNTEAFF. In nucleotides, the CDR3 is TGCGCCAGCAGTGAGTCGCCTAGGGGAGGGTTGAACACTGAAGCTTTCTTT.

CDR3: CASSLRDTIYF. The CDR3 DNA reads TGTGCCAGCAGCCTCAGGGACACCATATATTTT. The gene calls are TRBV9 and TRBJ1-3; TRBD1 is a possible D gene (5 bases). Per germline, CDR1 SGDLS and CDR2 YYNGEE. V dropped 4 bases and J dropped 8 bases, with 7 bases sitting between them. This CDR3 contains 11 residues.

The chain is built from TRBV7-9 and TRBJ1-2; TRBD1 agrees at 7 bases. This CDR3 is 16 amino acids long. CDR1 and CDR2 from the germline V gene are SEHNR and FQNEAQ (reference sequence). After removal of 5 bases from V and 0 bases from J, the junction contained 9 bases not matched to a gene. In nucleotides, the CDR3 is TGTGCCAGCAGCCCAGGGGGGCATTCGTCTAACTATGGCTACACCTTC. This translates into CASSPGGHSSNYGYTF.

The chain has TRBV2 and TRBJ2-1; D gene unclear. CDR3 size: 17 residues. Trimming shortened V by 1 base and J by 0 bases, and 13 bases separated the two germline ends. Germline CDR1 is SNHLY and CDR2 is FYNNEI. The CDR3 bases are TGTGCCAGCAGTGAAGTCGTTAGCCGGAGCTCCTACAATGAGCAGTTCTTC. This gives the protein CASSEVVSRSSYNEQFF.

This clone was picked up one time. This chain joins TRBV27 and TRBJ2-4; 12 bases map to TRBD2. The V gene's germline CDR1 is MNHEY and CDR2 SMNVEV (reference sequence). This CDR3 comprises 18 residues. Trimming removed 8 bases from V and 2 bases from J; junction bases left unmatched: 13. CDR3 coding DNA: TGTGCCAGCGGGGGGATGCTAGCGGGAGGGCCCACCAAAAACATTCAGTACTTC. The encoded protein is CASGGMLAGGPTKNIQYF.